The subject of this entry is one TCR beta chain. This sample is drawn from a study of blood T cell repertoires in COVID-19. Study details: Acute-phase and convalescent COVID-19 samples originated in the United States, Italy and Spain. T cells, B-cell-depleted T cells, or PBMCs provided the cDNA or gDNA that served as material.

V was pared by 0 bases and J by 0 bases, with 3 bases of the junction left unmatched. Germline V gene lookup returns CDR1 SGHTS and CDR2 YDEGEE. The CDR3 sequence is 16 residues long. TCRdb keeps only in-frame clones here, not all; method: immunoSEQ multiplex PCR. The sample yields some 150,000 clones, roughly nine tenths seen once. The sample was peripheral blood. This sequence originates from a woman in her 70s with acute or convalescent COVID-19. The gene calls are TRBV5-8 and TRBJ1-2; TRBD1 agrees at 9 bases. The CDR3 bases are TGTGCCAGCAGCTTGGGGGACAGGGAGGCTAACTATGGCTACACCTTC. Protein product: CASSLGDREANYGYTF.